The 5 T cell receptor beta chains listed next were all sequenced from one sample in a study of blood T cell repertoires in COVID-19. Only in-frame clones appear in the TCRdb table, and some are missing; sequencing was by immunoSEQ multiplex PCR. The table has some 140,000 clones, roughly 84% seen once. The sample comprised PBMCs or T cells enriched from blood (not recorded which). The receptor set was obtained from a man in his forties with acute COVID-19.

The J gene is TRBJ1-1, the V gene TRBV7-6; D call uncertain. The CDR3 has 11 amino acids. V shed 11 bases and J shed 6 bases, with 13 bases lying between them. Germline loops: CDR1 SGHVS, CDR2 FNYEAQ. The CDR3: CASAPVAEAFF. The CDR3, as DNA: TGTGCCTCAGCGCCGGTTGCTGAAGCTTTCTTT.

This chain connects TRBV4-3 to TRBJ2-1; TRBD2 agrees at 8 bases. In germline, CDR1 is LGHNA, CDR2 YSLEER. CDR3 size: 15 residues. The V gene end was trimmed by 2 bases and the J gene end by 8 bases; junction bases not matched to a gene: 8. CDR3 residues: CASSQNSGMGDEQFF. CDR3 coding DNA: TGCGCCAGCAGCCAAAATAGCGGGATGGGGGATGAGCAGTTCTTC.

CDR3 region: CASSLGSASLYEQYF. Here the CDR3 DNA reads TGCGCCAGCAGCTTGGGTAGTGCTAGTCTCTACGAGCAGTACTTC. This chain connects TRBV5-1 to TRBJ2-7, with D unclear. The CDR3 length is 15 residues. The germline CDR1 and CDR2 sequences are SGHRS and YFSETQ. V was clipped by 0 bases and J by 3 bases, with 13 bases between them.

The V and J genes are TRBV7-8 and TRBJ2-2; a weak D match, TRBD1 (5 bases). Trimming cost V 2 bases and J 4 bases, with 11 bases left between them. The CDR3 has 15 residues. Germline-derived CDR1 and CDR2 are SGHVS and FQNEAQ. Here the CDR3 reads CASSLIAGRTGELFF. CDR3 bases: TGTGCCAGCAGCTTAATTGCAGGGCGCACCGGGGAGCTGTTTTTT. The full variable domain, completed using reference TRBV7-8 and TRBJ2-2, is GAGVSQSPRYKVAKRGQDVALRCDPISGHVSLFWYQQALGQGPEFLTYFQNEAQLDKSGLPSDRFFAERPEGSVSTLKIQRTQQEDSAVYLCASSLIAGRTGELFFGEGSRLTVL.

The V and J genes are TRBV5-1 and TRBJ2-5; D not resolved. The CDR3 consists of 15 residues. V was trimmed by 2 bases and J by 1 base, leaving 12 bases between them. Germline loops: CDR1 SGHRS, CDR2 YFSETQ. The CDR3 sequence is CASSFGPGGQETQYF. The CDR3 nucleotides are TGCGCCAGCAGCTTCGGTCCCGGCGGCCAAGAGACCCAGTACTTC.